The 3 T cell receptor beta chains below come from one sample, sequenced in a study of blood T cell repertoires in COVID-19. Clones were read by immunoSEQ multiplex PCR, and TCRdb kept only the in-frame ones, dropping some. The table has around 400,000 clones, approximately 87% seen once; the top ten hold approximately 2.4%. The material sequenced was peripheral blood. Source of these receptors: a woman aged 60-70 years with COVID-19, enrolled during active disease.

This clone was found once. The J gene is TRBJ1-2, the V gene TRBV12-3 or TRBV12-4, with D uncertain. The length of the CDR3 is 12 residues. The V end was cut by 3 bases, the J end by 2 bases, with 4 bases between. The CDR3 DNA reads as TGTGCCAGCAGTTTCGAGAACTATGGCTACACCTTC. The encoded protein is CASSFENYGYTF.

This clone appeared a single time. The chain employs TRBV5-1 and TRBJ2-5; D is possibly TRBD1 (6 bases). From germline, CDR1 is SGHRS and CDR2 YFSETQ. Trimming removed 6 bases from V and 7 bases from J, with 16 bases in between. The CDR3 totals 13 residues. The CDR3: CASIQDRAGTQYF. The CDR3 region has the DNA TGCGCCAGCATCCAGGACAGAGCTGGGACCCAGTACTTC.

The chain joins TRBV19 to TRBJ1-1, with D maybe TRBD1 (5 bases). The ends were cut back, 7 bases at V and 4 bases at J, with 19 bases in the middle. The CDR3 has 15 amino acids. Germline V gene lookup returns CDR1 LNHDA and CDR2 SQIVND (reference sequence). The CDR3 bases are TGTGCCAGTACCTCGATGACAGATGAAATCACTGAAGCTTTCTTT. This codes for CASTSMTDEITEAFF.